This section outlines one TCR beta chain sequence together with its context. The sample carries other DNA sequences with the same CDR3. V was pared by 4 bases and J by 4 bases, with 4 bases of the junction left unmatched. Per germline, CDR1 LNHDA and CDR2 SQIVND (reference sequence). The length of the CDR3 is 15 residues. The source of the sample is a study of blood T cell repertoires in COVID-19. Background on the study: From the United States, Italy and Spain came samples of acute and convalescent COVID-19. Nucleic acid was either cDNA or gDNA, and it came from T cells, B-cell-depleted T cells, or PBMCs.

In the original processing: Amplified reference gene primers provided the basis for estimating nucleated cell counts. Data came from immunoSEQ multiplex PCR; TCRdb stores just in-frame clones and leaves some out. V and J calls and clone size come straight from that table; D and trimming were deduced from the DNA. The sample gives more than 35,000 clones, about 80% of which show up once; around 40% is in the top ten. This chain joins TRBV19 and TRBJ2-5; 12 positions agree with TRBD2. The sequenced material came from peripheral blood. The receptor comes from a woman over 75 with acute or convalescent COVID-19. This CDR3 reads CASSTTSGGGETQYF. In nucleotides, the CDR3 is TGTGCCAGTAGTACGACTAGCGGGGGAGGAGAGACCCAGTACTTC.